The TCR beta chain under discussion was sequenced for a study of identical twins. Study observations and caveats: High-abundance cord blood beta clonotypes had fewer insertions; memory repertoires showed none. Weaker excess sharing between twins was seen in beta out-of-frame sequences.

This CDR3 is built from 12 residues. Germline assignment: CDR1 SQVTM and CDR2 ANQGSEA. Trimming stripped 3 bases from V and 7 bases from J, with 13 bases between. Unique molecular identifiers were present on the cDNA, which also gained a universal primer site by template switching. TCRdb re-called the 5' RACE reads through MiXCR, storing one row per CDR3 protein. Of around 250,000 distinct CDR3 sequences listed, about 8.3% are singletons. This clonotype was observed at least ten times. Antigen unknown. These same data were also listed under a study on yellow fever vaccine responses in identical twins.

J is TRBJ2-7 and V is TRBV29-1; TRBD1 might be the D (6 bases). The sample comprised CD8+ T cells sorted from blood. The TCR originated in a woman between 18 and 29 years old in good health. The CDR3: CSVDSGTLEQYF. The CDR3, as DNA: TGCAGCGTTGACTCCGGGACACTTGAGCAGTACTTC.